A selection of T cell receptor beta chains follows, all from one sample in a study of T cells in Graves' hyperthyroidism and ophthalmopathy. TCRdb reprocessed the multiplex PCR reads via MiXCR and lists one record per CDR3 protein. The sample lists roughly 240,000 distinct CDR3 sequences, less than 20% occurring once. The sequencing input was blood. The receptors shown here come from a young woman with Graves' ophthalmopathy. Each CDR3 is given with its conserved first and last residue. A D gene is named only where the DNA matches it firmly. For some rows the clone size is stated as once, few or many, or as a class when expanded; others skip it.

cdr3_nt | cdr3_aa | v_call | d_call | j_call | cdr3_length | clone_size
TGTGCCAGTAGTATGACTACCGACTCTGGAAACACCATATATTTT | CASSMTTDSGNTIYF | TRBV19 | NA | TRBJ1-3 | 15 | many
TGCGCCAGCAGCCAAGGGACAGGGGAGACCCAGTACTTC | CASSQGTGETQYF | TRBV4-1 | TRBD1 | TRBJ2-5 | 13 | many
TGTGCCAGCTCAACCTGGGGGAAAACTGAAGCTTTCTTT | CASSTWGKTEAFF | TRBV7-9 | NA | TRBJ1-1 | 13 | NA
TGTGCCTGGAGTGTAGGCAGGACTAGCGGGAGAGTGCGTCCCCGGGGGGAGCTGTTTTTT | CAWSVGRTSGRVRPRGELFF | TRBV30 | TRBD2 | TRBJ2-2 | 20 | NA
TGTGCCAGCAGTCCCCCTAGCGGGGGAGAAAAAAACAATGAGCAGTTCTTC | CASSPPSGGEKNNEQFF | TRBV12-3/TRBV12-4 | TRBD2 | TRBJ2-1 | 17 | many
TGCAGTGCTCTTAGCGGGGGGGCTGGCAATGAGCAGTTCTTC | CSALSGGAGNEQFF | TRBV20-1 | TRBD2 | TRBJ2-1 | 14 | many
TGCGCCAGCAGTGAGGGACAGGGCTACAGTCAGCCCCAGCATTTT | CASSEGQGYSQPQHF | TRBV10-2 | TRBD1 | TRBJ1-5 | 15 | many
TGTGCCAGCAGAAGAACTGAAGCTTTCTTT | CASRRTEAFF | TRBV2 | NA | TRBJ1-1 | 10 | many
TGTGCCAGCAGCCTCGCGGGTAGCGGAACCTACAATGAGCAGTTCTTC | CASSLAGSGTYNEQFF | TRBV28 | NA | TRBJ2-1 | 16 | many
TGTGCCAGCAGTTTAACGTCCAGCGGGACGTACGAGCAGTACTTC | CASSLTSSGTYEQYF | TRBV28 | TRBD2 | TRBJ2-7 | 15 | many
TGTGCCAGCAGCTCGCGCACGGGCCGGGGCGCCAATACCTACGAGCAGTACTTC | CASSSRTGRGANTYEQYF | TRBV13 | NA | TRBJ2-7 | 18 | few
TGTGCCAGCAGTTACGCAGGGGGCAATGAGCAGTTCTTC | CASSYAGGNEQFF | TRBV2 | TRBD1 | TRBJ2-1 | 13 | NA
TGCGCCAGCAGCTTCTATGGGACAAGCGGCTATGGCTACACCTTC | CASSFYGTSGYGYTF | TRBV5-1 | NA | TRBJ1-2 | 15 | many
TGTGCCACCAGTGACCCGGGACTAGCGGCCTTAAACACAGATACGCAGTATTTT | CATSDPGLAALNTDTQYF | TRBV24-1 | TRBD2 | TRBJ2-3 | 18 | NA
TGTGCCAGTGGAAAGGGGGTACCGGGCGCTTTCTTT | CASGKGVPGAFF | TRBV19 | NA | TRBJ1-1 | 12 | many